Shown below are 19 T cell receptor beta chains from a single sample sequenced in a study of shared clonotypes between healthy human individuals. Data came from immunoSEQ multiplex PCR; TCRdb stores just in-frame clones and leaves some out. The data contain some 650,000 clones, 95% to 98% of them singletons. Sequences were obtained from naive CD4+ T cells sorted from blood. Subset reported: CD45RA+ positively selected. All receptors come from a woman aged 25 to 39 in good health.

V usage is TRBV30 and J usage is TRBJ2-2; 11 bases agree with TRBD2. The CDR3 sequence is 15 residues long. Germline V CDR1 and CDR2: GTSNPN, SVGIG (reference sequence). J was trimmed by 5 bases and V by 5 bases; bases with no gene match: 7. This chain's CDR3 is CAWSKLAGVTGELFF. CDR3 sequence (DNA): TGTGCCTGGTCTAAACTAGCGGGAGTTACCGGGGAGCTGTTTTTT.

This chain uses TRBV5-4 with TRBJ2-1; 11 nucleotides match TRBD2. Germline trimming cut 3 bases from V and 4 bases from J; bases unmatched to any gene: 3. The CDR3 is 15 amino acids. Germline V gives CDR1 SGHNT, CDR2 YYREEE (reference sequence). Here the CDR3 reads CASSSGLAEYNEQFF. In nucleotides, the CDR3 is TGTGCCAGCAGCTCGGGACTAGCGGAATACAATGAGCAGTTCTTC.

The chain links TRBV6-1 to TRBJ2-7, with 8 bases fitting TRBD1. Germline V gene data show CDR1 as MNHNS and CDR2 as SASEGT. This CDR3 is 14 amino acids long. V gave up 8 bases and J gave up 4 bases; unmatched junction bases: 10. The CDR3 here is CASVGQGISYEQYF. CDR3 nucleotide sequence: TGTGCCAGCGTCGGACAGGGTATCTCTTACGAGCAGTACTTC.

CDR3 sequence (DNA): TGTGCCAGTAGTAAGACCGACCGGGGCAATCAGCCCCAGCATTTT. Amino acids: CASSKTDRGNQPQHF. The chain is built from TRBV19 and TRBJ1-5; D unclear. The germline gives CDR1 LNHDA, CDR2 SQIVND (reference sequence). Trimming removed 4 bases from V and 2 bases from J, with 12 bases in between. The CDR3 is 15 amino acids.

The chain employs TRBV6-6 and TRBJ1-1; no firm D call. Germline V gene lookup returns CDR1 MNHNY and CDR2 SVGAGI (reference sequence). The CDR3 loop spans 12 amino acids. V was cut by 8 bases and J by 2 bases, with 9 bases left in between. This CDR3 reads CASRWGNTEAFF. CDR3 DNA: TGTGCCAGCCGATGGGGAAACACTGAAGCTTTCTTT.

CDR3 sequence reads: CASSGGGRWTPPPTQYF. The CDR3 region has the DNA TGTGCCAGTAGCGGGGGGGGCCGGTGGACACCTCCCCCGACCCAGTACTTC. The chain has TRBV19 and TRBJ2-5, with 8 bases identical to TRBD2. The CDR3 runs 17 residues. J was trimmed by 7 bases and V by 6 bases; bases with no gene match: 19. Germline loops: CDR1 LNHDA, CDR2 SQIVND (reference sequence).

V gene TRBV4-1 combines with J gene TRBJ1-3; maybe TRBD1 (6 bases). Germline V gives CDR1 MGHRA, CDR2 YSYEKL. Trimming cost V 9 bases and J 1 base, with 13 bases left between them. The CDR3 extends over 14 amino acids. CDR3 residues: CASRDTGSGNTIYF. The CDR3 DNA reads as TGCGCCAGTCGGGATACAGGGTCTGGAAACACCATATATTTT.

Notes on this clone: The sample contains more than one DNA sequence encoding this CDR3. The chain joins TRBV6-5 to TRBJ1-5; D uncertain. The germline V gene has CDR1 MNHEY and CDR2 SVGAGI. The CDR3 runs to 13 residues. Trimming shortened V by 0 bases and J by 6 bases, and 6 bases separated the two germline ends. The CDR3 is CASSYSTGQPQHF. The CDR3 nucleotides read TGTGCCAGCAGTTACTCGACGGGTCAGCCCCAGCATTTT.

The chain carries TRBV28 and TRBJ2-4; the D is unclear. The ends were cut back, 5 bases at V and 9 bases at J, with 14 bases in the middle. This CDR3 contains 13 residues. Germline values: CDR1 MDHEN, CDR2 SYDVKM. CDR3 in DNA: TGTGCCAGCAGTCCTAACACCGCGAGCATTCAGTACTTC. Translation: CASSPNTASIQYF.

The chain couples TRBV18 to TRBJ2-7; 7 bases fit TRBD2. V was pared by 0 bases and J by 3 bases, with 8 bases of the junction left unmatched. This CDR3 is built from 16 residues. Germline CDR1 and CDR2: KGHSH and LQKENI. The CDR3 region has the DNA TGTGCCAGCTCACCACCGATTCTTTCGGGGGGCTACGAGCAGTACTTC. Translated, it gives CASSPPILSGGYEQYF.

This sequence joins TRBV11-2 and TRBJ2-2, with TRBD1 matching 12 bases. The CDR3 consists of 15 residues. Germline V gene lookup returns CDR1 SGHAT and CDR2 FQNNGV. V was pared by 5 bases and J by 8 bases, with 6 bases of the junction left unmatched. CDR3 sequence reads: CASSIGTGGLGELFF. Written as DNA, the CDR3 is TGTGCCAGCAGCATCGGGACAGGGGGCCTGGGGGAGCTGTTTTTT.

The CDR3, as DNA: TGTGCCAGCAGGCGTTACGCGGGAGGGGGAGATGAGCAGTTCTTC. This sequence encodes CASRRYAGGGDEQFF. The chain couples TRBV6-1 to TRBJ2-1; TRBD2 matches 9 bases. The CDR3 has 15 amino acids. Per germline, CDR1 MNHNS and CDR2 SASEGT. V gave up 6 bases and J gave up 8 bases; unmatched junction bases: 11.

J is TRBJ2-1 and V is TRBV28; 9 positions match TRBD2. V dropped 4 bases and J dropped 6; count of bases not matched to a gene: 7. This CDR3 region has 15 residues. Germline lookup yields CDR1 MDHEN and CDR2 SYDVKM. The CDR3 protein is CASSSPAGGRNEQFF. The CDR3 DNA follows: TGTGCCAGCAGTTCACCAGCGGGAGGCCGCAATGAGCAGTTCTTC.

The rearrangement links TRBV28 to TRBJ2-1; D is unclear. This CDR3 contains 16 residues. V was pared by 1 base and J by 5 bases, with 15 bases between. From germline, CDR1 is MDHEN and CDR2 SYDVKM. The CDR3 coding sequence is TGTGCCAGCAGTTTATCAAGGGCTAGACCCCACAATGAGCAGTTCTTC. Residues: CASSLSRARPHNEQFF.

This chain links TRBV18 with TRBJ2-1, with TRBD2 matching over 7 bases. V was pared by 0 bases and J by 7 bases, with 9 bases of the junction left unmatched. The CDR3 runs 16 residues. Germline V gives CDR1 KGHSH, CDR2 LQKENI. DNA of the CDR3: TGTGCCAGCTCACCACCGGGGCTAGCGGAGGGGAATGAGCAGTTCTTC. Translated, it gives CASSPPGLAEGNEQFF.

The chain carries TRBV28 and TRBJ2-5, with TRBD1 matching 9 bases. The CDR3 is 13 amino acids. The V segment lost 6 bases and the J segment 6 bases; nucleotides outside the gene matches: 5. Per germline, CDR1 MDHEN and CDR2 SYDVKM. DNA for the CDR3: TGTGCCAGCAGCCTCGGGACAGGGAAGACCCAGTACTTC. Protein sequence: CASSLGTGKTQYF.

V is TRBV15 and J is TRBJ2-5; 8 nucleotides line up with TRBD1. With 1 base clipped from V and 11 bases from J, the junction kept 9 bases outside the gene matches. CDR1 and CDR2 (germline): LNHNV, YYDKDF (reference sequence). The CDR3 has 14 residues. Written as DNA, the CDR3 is TGTGCCACCAGCAGAGGGGGACAGGACCTGGAGCAGTACTTC. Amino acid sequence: CATSRGGQDLEQYF.

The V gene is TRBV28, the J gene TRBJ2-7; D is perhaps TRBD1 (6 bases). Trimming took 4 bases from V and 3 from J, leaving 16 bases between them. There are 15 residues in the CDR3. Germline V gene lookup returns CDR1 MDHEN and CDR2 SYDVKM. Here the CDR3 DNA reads TGTGCCAGCAGTTCCCCCCCCACAGGGATCTACGAGCAGTACTTC. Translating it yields CASSSPPTGIYEQYF.

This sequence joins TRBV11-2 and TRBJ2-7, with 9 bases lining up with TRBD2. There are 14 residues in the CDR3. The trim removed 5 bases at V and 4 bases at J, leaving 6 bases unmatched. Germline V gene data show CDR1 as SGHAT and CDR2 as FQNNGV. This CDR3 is CASSPTSGPYEQYF. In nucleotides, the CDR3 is TGTGCCAGCAGCCCCACTAGCGGGCCTTACGAGCAGTACTTC.